This T cell receptor beta chain is drawn from a study of cytomegalovirus exposure and HLA in healthy donors. Germline CDR1 and CDR2: MRHNA and SNTAGT. Deletions cut 5 bases from V and 5 bases from J, with 16 bases between. This CDR3 is 15 amino acids long. The PCR was carried out with 60 Vbeta primers and 13 Jbeta primers. Sequenced by immunoSEQ multiplex PCR; TCRdb stores in-frame clones only, minus some. The sample includes about 150,000 clones, over 65% of them seen just once. Sequenced sample: PBMCs. The clonotype comes from a woman aged 40 to 55 in good health and CMV-seronegative. V usage is TRBV6-4 and J usage is TRBJ2-1; no clear D. Here the CDR3 DNA reads TGTGCCAGCAGTCTGAACTTTGGGCAAAACAATGAGCAGTTCTTC. It is translated as CASSLNFGQNNEQFF.